These 24 T cell receptor beta chains were all obtained from the same sample, sequenced in a study of early T cells in non-severe SARS-CoV-2 infection. TCRdb reprocessed the 5' RACE reads via MiXCR and lists one record per CDR3 protein. The data contain around 26,000 distinct CDR3 sequences, roughly 5% of them seen just once; the ten biggest clones take up under 7%. The material sequenced was whole blood. These receptors were obtained from an adult who was a healthcare worker with PCR-confirmed SARS-CoV-2 infection or an uninfected control (not recorded which).

This clonotype occurred many times. The chain links TRBV7-9 to TRBJ1-1; possibly TRBD1 for D (5 bases). Germline CDR1 and CDR2: SEHNR and FQNEAQ (reference sequence). The CDR3 consists of 14 residues. V was shortened by 6 bases and J by 2 bases, with 13 bases between the two germline ends. The CDR3 sequence: CASSSSGGNTEAFF. The CDR3 DNA sequence: TGTGCCAGCAGTTCGTCCGGGGGAAACACTGAAGCTTTCTTT.

This clonotype was seen at least ten times. The chain links TRBV7-9 to TRBJ2-7; TRBD1 agrees at 8 bases. Germline assignment: CDR1 SEHNR and CDR2 FQNEAQ (reference sequence). This CDR3 is 14 amino acids long. With V trimmed by 5 bases and J by 3 bases, 6 bases remained unmatched. The CDR3 nucleotides are TGTGCCAGCAGCCAGACAGGGGCAAACTACGAGCAGTACTTC. It codes for CASSQTGANYEQYF.

This clonotype was counted many times. The chain recombines TRBV7-8 with TRBJ2-7, with TRBD1 matching 7 bases. V dropped 5 bases and J dropped 0; count of bases not matched to a gene: 4. CDR1 is SGHVS, CDR2 FQNEAQ, per germline. This CDR3 contains 14 residues. The CDR3 is CASSHRQGSYEQYF. The DNA for the CDR3 is TGTGCCAGCAGCCACCGACAGGGCTCCTACGAGCAGTACTTC.

This clonotype showed up many times. V is TRBV19 and J is TRBJ1-1, with 7 bases aligning to TRBD1. V lost 6 bases, J lost 5 bases, and 9 bases stayed unmatched. The CDR3 has 14 amino acids. Germline V gives CDR1 LNHDA, CDR2 SQIVND (reference sequence). CDR3 protein: CASSLTRGQTEAFF. The DNA for the CDR3 is TGTGCCAGTAGCTTGACAAGGGGGCAGACTGAAGCTTTCTTT.

This clonotype showed up many times. This chain links TRBV2 with TRBJ2-7; 9 bases are shared with TRBD2. V was pared by 3 bases and J by 2 bases, with 2 bases of the junction left unmatched. Germline CDR1 and CDR2: SNHLY and FYNNEI. The CDR3 runs to 14 residues. This chain's CDR3 is CASSDPSGTYEQYF. CDR3 nucleotide sequence: TGTGCCAGCAGTGACCCTAGCGGGACCTACGAGCAGTACTTC.

This clonotype was counted at least ten times. This sequence joins TRBV3-1 and TRBJ2-3; 11 bases align to TRBD2. The CDR3 runs to 15 residues. The trim removed 4 bases at V and 7 bases at J, leaving 7 bases unmatched. Germline CDR1 reads LGHDT; CDR2 reads YNNKEL (reference sequence). CDR3 loop: CASSPLAGGRNTQYF. The CDR3 coding sequence is TGTGCCAGCAGCCCGCTAGCGGGGGGACGGAATACGCAGTATTTT.

In this sample, this clonotype turned up many times. The rearrangement uses TRBV9 and TRBJ2-3; D is uncertain. V was pared by 3 bases and J by 5 bases, with 13 bases between. This CDR3 is 14 amino acids long. CDR1 SGDLS and CDR2 YYNGEE come from the germline V gene. CDR3 loop: CASSARQLEDTQYF. DNA for the CDR3: TGTGCCAGCAGCGCTCGACAACTTGAAGATACGCAGTATTTT.

This clonotype was seen ten or more times. J is TRBJ1-5 and V is TRBV9, with D perhaps TRBD1 (5 bases). V was clipped by 7 bases and J by 1 base, with 15 bases between them. CDR1 is SGDLS and CDR2 is YYNGEE in the germline V gene. The CDR3 totals 15 residues. CDR3 DNA sequence: TGTGCCAGCCCATCGACAGCTTCCAGCAATCAGCCCCAGCATTTT. Amino acids: CASPSTASSNQPQHF.

In this sample, this clonotype turned up a few times. The V gene is TRBV12-3 or TRBV12-4, the J gene TRBJ2-3; D gene ambiguous. The V gene lost 5 bases and the J gene lost 0 bases, with 12 bases spanning the gap. This CDR3 is built from 15 residues. Here the CDR3 DNA reads TGTGCCAGCAGTCCTTTAATCGGTAGCACAGATACGCAGTATTTT. Translation gives CASSPLIGSTDTQYF.

V is TRBV18 and J is TRBJ2-1; D ambiguous. The germline gives CDR1 KGHSH, CDR2 LQKENI. The CDR3 has 14 amino acids. Trimming took off 2 bases at V and 6 bases at J, with 11 bases between the two ends. The CDR3 DNA reads TGTGCCAGCTCACCATCCCGCGGTGGCAATGAGCAGTTCTTC. Amino acids: CASSPSRGGNEQFF. Together with reference TRBV18 and TRBJ2-1, the CDR3 gives the full variable domain: NAGVMQNPRHLVRRRGQEARLRCSPMKGHSHVYWYRQLPEEGLKFMVYLQKENIIDESGMPKERFSAEFPKEGPSILRIQQVVRGDSAAYFCASSPSRGGNEQFFGPGTRLTVL.

The chain joins TRBV3-1 to TRBJ2-7; D gene ambiguous. Trimming cost V 4 bases and J 1 base, with 8 bases left between them. CDR1 is LGHDT and CDR2 is YNNKEL in the germline V gene (reference sequence). This CDR3 has 13 amino acids. Here the CDR3 DNA reads TGTGCCAGCAGCCTCGCATTTTCCTACGAGCAGTACTTC. The encoded protein is CASSLAFSYEQYF.

This clonotype was seen ten or more times. The gene calls are TRBV12-3 or TRBV12-4 and TRBJ2-7, with 9 bases identical to TRBD1. V trimming: 2 bases; J trimming: 1 base; junction bases outside the gene matches: 6. This CDR3 spans 16 amino acids. The CDR3 reads CASSLLGDRASYEQYF. CDR3 sequence (DNA): TGTGCCAGCAGTTTATTAGGGGACAGGGCTTCCTACGAGCAGTACTTC.

This clonotype came up many times. Relative to the germline gene, one junction end is altered; a read error may explain this. This chain connects TRBV7-7 to TRBJ2-1; perhaps D is TRBD1 or TRBD2 (5 bases each). CDR1 SSHAT and CDR2 FNYEAQ come from the germline V gene (reference sequence). The CDR3 runs to 17 residues. DNA for the CDR3: TGTGCTAGCAGCTTATACCCAGGGACCAACTCCTACAATGAGCAGTTCTTC. Protein product: CASSLYPGTNSYNEQFF.

The rearrangement joins TRBV10-2 to TRBJ1-1; 9 nucleotides align to TRBD1. The germline gives CDR1 WSHSY, CDR2 SAAADI. There are 13 residues in the CDR3. V was pared by 11 bases and J by 8 bases, with 12 bases of the junction left unmatched. The CDR3, as DNA: TGCGCCGGCACCGATTCCACAGGGGGCGAAGCTTTCTTT. This translates into CAGTDSTGGEAFF.

This clonotype was found a few times. V gene TRBV7-8 combines with J gene TRBJ2-5; 7 nucleotides agree with TRBD1. This CDR3 comprises 13 residues. With V trimmed by 3 bases and J by 2 bases, 0 bases remained unmatched. CDR1 and CDR2 (germline): SGHVS, FQNEAQ. This chain's CDR3 is CASSLGQQETQYF. In DNA form, the CDR3 reads TGTGCCAGCAGCTTGGGACAGCAAGAGACCCAGTACTTC.

The sample holds a few counts of this clonotype. The V gene is TRBV15, the J gene TRBJ2-1; D call uncertain. V was shortened by 3 bases and J by 0 bases, with 9 bases between the two germline ends. The CDR3 sequence is 15 residues long. In germline, CDR1 is LNHNV, CDR2 YYDKDF (reference sequence). The CDR3, as DNA: TGTGCCACCAGCAGCTCGGACCGCTCCTACAATGAGCAGTTCTTC. The encoded protein is CATSSSDRSYNEQFF.

The table lists this clonotype with many counts. V usage is TRBV7-6 and J usage is TRBJ2-7; 7 positions agree with TRBD1. Germline trimming cut 3 bases from V and 1 base from J; bases unmatched to any gene: 3. Germline V CDR1 and CDR2: SGHVS, FNYEAQ. The CDR3 is 14 residues long. This chain's CDR3 is CASSLGQSSYEQYF. As DNA, the CDR3 is TGTGCCAGCAGCTTGGGACAGTCGTCCTACGAGCAGTACTTC.

This clonotype was seen many times. V usage is TRBV12-3 or TRBV12-4 and J usage is TRBJ1-6; D perhaps matches TRBD1 (5 bases). Trimming pared 4 bases from V and 4 bases from J, leaving 11 bases between. The CDR3 totals 15 residues. CDR3 region: CASSYRGPYNSPLHF. The CDR3, as DNA: TGTGCCAGCAGTTACCGGGGCCCTTATAATTCACCCCTCCACTTT.

This clonotype was seen ten or more times. J is TRBJ2-7 and V is TRBV7-9; possibly TRBD1 or TRBD2 for D (5 bases each). CDR1 is SEHNR and CDR2 is FQNEAQ in the germline V gene (reference sequence). V dropped 4 bases and J dropped 5 bases, with 15 bases sitting between them. CDR3 size: 14 residues. The CDR3 bases are TGTGCCAGCAGCTCGGGGACCGTATGGAACGAGCAGTACTTC. Its translation is CASSSGTVWNEQYF.

This clonotype showed up many times. The chain employs TRBV5-1 and TRBJ1-5; D gene unclear. The CDR3 sequence is 13 residues long. The germline V and J ends were trimmed by 0 bases and 4 bases, with 5 bases remaining between them. CDR1 SGHRS and CDR2 YFSETQ come from the germline V gene. CDR3 sequence: CASSLGDNQPQHF. The DNA for the CDR3 is TGCGCCAGCAGCTTGGGGGATAATCAGCCCCAGCATTTT.

This clonotype was seen at least ten times. This rearrangement joins TRBV4-1 to TRBJ1-1; possibly TRBD1 for D (5 bases). The CDR3 runs 16 residues. Trimming took 1 base from V and 1 from J, leaving 13 bases between them. Germline assignment: CDR1 MGHRA and CDR2 YSYEKL. CDR3 nucleotide sequence: TGCGCCAGCAGCCAAGCCGGGGCGTACACGAACACTGAAGCTTTCTTT. This encodes CASSQAGAYTNTEAFF.

Within the sample, this clonotype is medium-sized. The rearrangement uses TRBV7-9 and TRBJ2-7; 11 bases align to TRBD2. Germline values: CDR1 SEHNR, CDR2 FQNEAQ (reference sequence). CDR3 size: 15 residues. Losses at the gene ends were 5 bases for V and 0 bases for J; bases not matched to a gene: 3. The DNA for the CDR3 is TGTGCCAGCAGCCTCACTAGCGGGAGCTCCTACGAGCAGTACTTC. Encoded protein: CASSLTSGSSYEQYF.

About this clonotype itself: A much larger clone differs from this one at a single base, so this may be a read error. V gene TRBV7-6 combines with J gene TRBJ2-7; the match to TRBD2 covers 13 bases. Germline V CDR1 and CDR2: SGHVS, FNYEAQ. The CDR3 is 16 amino acids. CDR3 region: CVSSLRTSGRSYEQYF. The CDR3, as DNA: TGTGTCAGCAGCTTAAGGACTAGCGGGAGATCCTACGAGCAGTACTTC.

This clonotype turned up a few times. The chain is built from TRBV3-1 and TRBJ2-7; possible D gene TRBD2, 6 bases. Trimming pared 0 bases from V and 5 bases from J, leaving 14 bases between. The CDR3 has 15 residues. The germline V gene encodes CDR1 LGHDT and CDR2 YNNKEL (reference sequence). CDR3 protein: CASSQDLGLWDEQYF. The CDR3 DNA reads as TGTGCCAGCAGCCAAGATCTGGGACTTTGGGACGAGCAGTACTTC.